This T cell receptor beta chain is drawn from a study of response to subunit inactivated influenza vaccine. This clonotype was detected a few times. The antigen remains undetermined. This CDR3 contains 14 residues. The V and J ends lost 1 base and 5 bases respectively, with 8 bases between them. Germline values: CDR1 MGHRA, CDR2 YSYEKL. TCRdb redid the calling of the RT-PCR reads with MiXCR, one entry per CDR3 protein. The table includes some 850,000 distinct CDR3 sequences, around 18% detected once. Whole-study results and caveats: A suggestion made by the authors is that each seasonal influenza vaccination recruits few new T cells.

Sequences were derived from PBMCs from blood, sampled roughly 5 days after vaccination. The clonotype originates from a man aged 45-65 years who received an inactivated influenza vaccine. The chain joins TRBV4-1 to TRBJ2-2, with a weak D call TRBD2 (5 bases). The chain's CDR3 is CASSQVGETGELFF. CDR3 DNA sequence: TGCGCCAGCAGCCAAGTCGGGGAAACCGGGGAGCTGTTTTTT.